This record looks at one T cell receptor (beta chain) sequence and its context. This entry belongs to a study of blood T cell repertoires in COVID-19. Study-wide context: COVID-19 samples, acute and convalescent, were from the United States, Italy and Spain. Sample material is recorded as cDNA or gDNA derived from T cells, B-cell-depleted T cells, or PBMCs.

Data came from immunoSEQ multiplex PCR; TCRdb stores just in-frame clones and leaves some out. This table holds about 260,000 clones, about nine tenths found once. Study members were between roughly 18 and 89 years old and lived in 20 to 30 US regions. The material sequenced was PBMCs or T cells enriched from blood (not recorded which). This TCR was sampled from a man aged 50-59 years who had been exposed to COVID-19.

The DNA of the CDR3 is TGTGCCAGCAGCCGTGGACAGAACACTGAAGCTTTCTTT. Its translation: CASSRGQNTEAFF. The rearrangement uses TRBV7-9 and TRBJ1-1; possible D gene TRBD1, 5 bases. The V gene lost 5 bases and the J gene lost 1 base, with 8 bases spanning the gap. The length of the CDR3 is 13 residues. CDR1 SEHNR and CDR2 FQNEAQ come from the germline V gene (reference sequence).